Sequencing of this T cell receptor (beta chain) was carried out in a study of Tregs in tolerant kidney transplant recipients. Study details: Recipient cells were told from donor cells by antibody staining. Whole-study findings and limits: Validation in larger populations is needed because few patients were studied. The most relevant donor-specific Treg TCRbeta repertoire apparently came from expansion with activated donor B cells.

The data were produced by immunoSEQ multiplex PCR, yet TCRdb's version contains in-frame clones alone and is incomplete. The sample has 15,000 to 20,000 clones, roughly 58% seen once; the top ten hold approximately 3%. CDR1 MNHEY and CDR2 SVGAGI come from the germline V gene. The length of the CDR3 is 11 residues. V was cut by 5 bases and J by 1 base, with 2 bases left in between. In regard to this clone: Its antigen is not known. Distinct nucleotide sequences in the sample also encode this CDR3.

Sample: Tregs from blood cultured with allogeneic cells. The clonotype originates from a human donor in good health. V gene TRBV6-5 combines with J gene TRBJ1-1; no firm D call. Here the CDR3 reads CASSRNTEAFF. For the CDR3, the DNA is TGTGCCAGCAGTCGGAACACTGAAGCTTTCTTT.